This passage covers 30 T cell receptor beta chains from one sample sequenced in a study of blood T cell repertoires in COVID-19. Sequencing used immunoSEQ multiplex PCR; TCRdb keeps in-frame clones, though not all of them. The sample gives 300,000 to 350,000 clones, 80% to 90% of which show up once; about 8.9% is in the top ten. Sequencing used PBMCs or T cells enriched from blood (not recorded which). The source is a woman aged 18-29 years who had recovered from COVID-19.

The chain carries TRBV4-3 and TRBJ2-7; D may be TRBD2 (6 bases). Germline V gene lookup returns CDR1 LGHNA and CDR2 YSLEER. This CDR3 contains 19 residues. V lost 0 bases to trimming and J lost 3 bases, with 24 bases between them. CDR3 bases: TGCGCCAGCAGCCAAGACCTCATTTGGGGTGCGGGGCTCCTCTACGAGCAGTACTTC. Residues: CASSQDLIWGAGLLYEQYF.

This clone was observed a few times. The CDR3 DNA sequence: TGTGCCAGCAGCTTAGCCCCCACCGGGACAGTCTACGAGCAGTACTTC. Its translation: CASSLAPTGTVYEQYF. This chain uses TRBV11-2 with TRBJ2-7; 7 bases are shared with TRBD1. J gave up 3 bases and V 1 base, and 9 bases lay outside the gene matches. Germline V gives CDR1 SGHAT, CDR2 FQNNGV. The CDR3 contains 16 residues.

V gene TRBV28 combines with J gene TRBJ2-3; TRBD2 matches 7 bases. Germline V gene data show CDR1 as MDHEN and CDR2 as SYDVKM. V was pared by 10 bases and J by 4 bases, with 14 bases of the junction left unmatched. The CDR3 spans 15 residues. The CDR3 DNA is TGTGCCATCAAATCCCCGCGGGGGAGGGCAGATACGCAGTATTTT. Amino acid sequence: CAIKSPRGRADTQYF.

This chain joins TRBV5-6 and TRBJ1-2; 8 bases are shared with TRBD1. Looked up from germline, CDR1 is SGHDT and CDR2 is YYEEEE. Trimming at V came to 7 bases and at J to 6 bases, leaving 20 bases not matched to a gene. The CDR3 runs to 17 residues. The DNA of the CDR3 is TGTGCCAGCCGCCTGGGACAGGTTCCTACGTTTGCGGATGGCTACACCTTC. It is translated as CASRLGQVPTFADGYTF.

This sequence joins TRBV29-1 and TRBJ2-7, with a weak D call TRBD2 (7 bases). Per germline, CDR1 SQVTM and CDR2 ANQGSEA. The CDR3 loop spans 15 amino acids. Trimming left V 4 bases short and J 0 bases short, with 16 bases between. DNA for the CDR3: TGCAGCGTTGGACGGGGGGCGGGTCTCTCCTACGAGCAGTACTTC. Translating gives CSVGRGAGLSYEQYF.

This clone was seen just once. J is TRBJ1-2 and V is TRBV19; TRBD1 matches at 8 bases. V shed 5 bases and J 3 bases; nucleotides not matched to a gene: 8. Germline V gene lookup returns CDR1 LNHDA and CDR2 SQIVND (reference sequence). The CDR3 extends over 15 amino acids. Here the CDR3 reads CASSLRTGKDYGYTF. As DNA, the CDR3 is TGTGCCAGTAGTCTACGGACAGGGAAGGACTATGGCTACACCTTC.

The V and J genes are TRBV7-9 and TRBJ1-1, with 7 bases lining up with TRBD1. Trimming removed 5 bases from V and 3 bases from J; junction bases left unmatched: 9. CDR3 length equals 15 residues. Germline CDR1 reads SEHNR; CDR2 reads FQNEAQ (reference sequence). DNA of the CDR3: TGTGCCAGCAGCCACGTGAGGGGGCTGGACACTGAAGCTTTCTTT. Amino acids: CASSHVRGLDTEAFF.

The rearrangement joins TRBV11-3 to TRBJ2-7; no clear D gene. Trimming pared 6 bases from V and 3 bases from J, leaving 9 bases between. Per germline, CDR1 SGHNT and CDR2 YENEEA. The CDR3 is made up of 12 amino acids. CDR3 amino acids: CASSKTDYEQYF. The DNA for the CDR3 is TGTGCCAGCAGTAAAACAGACTACGAGCAGTACTTC.

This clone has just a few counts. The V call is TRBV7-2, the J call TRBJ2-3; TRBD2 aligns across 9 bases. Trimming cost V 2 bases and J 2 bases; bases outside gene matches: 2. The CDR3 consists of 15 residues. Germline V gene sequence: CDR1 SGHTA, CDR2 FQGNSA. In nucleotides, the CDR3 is TGTGCCAGCAGCTTACAGCGGGGGGTCACAGATACGCAGTATTTT. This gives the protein CASSLQRGVTDTQYF.

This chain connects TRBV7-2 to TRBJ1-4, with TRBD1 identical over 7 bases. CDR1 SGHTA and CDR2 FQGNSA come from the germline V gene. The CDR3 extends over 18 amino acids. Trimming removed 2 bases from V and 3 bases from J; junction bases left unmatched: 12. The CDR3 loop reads CASSLWPESGTANEKLFF. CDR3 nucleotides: TGTGCCAGCAGCTTATGGCCTGAATCCGGGACAGCTAATGAAAAACTGTTTTTT. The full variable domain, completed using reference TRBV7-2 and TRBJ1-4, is GAGVSQSPSNKVTEKGKDVELRCDPISGHTALYWYRQSLGQGLEFLIYFQGNSAPDKSGLPSDRFSAERTGGSVSTLTIQRTQQEDSAVYLCASSLWPESGTANEKLFFGSGTQLSVL.

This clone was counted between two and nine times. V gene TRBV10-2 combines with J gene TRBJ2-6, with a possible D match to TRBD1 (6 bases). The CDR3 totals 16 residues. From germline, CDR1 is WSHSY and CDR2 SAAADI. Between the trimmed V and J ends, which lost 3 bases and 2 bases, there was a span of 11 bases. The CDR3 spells CASSDADRPGANVLTF. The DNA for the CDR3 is TGCGCCAGCAGTGATGCCGACAGGCCTGGGGCCAACGTCCTGACTTTC.

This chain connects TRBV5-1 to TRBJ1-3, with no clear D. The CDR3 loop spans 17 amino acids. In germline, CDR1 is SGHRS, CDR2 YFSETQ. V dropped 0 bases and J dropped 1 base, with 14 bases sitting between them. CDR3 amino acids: CASSLVINDGSGNTIYF. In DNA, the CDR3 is TGCGCCAGCAGCTTGGTTATTAATGACGGGTCTGGAAACACCATATATTTT.

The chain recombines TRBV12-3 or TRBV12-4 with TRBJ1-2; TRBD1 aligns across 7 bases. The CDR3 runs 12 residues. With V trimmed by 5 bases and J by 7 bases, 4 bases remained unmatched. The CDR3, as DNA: TGTGCCAGCAGTCCCGGGACAGCTGGCTACACCTTC. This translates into CASSPGTAGYTF.

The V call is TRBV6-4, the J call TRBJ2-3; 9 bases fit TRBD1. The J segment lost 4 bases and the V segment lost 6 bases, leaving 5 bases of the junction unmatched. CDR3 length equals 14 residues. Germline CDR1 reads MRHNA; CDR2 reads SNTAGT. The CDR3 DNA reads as TGTGCCAGCAGATCGACAGGGGGTGCAGATACGCAGTATTTT. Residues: CASRSTGGADTQYF.

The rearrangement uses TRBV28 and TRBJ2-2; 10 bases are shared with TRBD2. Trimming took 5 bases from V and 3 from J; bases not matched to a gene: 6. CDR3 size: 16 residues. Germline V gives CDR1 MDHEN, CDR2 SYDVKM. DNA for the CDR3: TGTGCCAGCAGTCCCTCTGGACTAGCGGACACCGGGGAGCTGTTTTTT. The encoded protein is CASSPSGLADTGELFF. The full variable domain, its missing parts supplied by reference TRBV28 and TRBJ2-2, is DVKVTQSSRYLVKRTGEKVFLECVQDMDHENMFWYRQDPGLGLRLIYFSYDVKMKEKGDIPEGYSVSREKKERFSLILESASTNQTSMYLCASSPSGLADTGELFFGEGSRLTVL.

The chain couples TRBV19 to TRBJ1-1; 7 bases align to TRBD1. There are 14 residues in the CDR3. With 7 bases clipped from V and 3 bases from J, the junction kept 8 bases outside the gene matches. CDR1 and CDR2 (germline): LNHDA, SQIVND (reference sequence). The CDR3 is CASKGTGADTEAFF. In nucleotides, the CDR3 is TGTGCCAGTAAAGGCACAGGGGCTGACACTGAAGCTTTCTTT.

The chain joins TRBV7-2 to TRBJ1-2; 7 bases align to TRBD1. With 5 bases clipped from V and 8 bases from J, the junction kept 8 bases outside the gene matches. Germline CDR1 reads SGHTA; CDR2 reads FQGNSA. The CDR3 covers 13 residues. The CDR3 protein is CASSPTGAGGYTF. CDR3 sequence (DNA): TGTGCCAGCAGCCCCACAGGGGCCGGGGGCTACACCTTC.

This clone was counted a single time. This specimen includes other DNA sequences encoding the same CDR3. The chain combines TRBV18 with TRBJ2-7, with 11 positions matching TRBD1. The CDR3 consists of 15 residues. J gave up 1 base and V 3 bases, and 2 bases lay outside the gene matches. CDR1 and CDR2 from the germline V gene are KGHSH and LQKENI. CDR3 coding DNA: TGTGCCAGCTCACCCGGGACAGGGGGTTCCTACGAGCAGTACTTC. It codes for CASSPGTGGSYEQYF.

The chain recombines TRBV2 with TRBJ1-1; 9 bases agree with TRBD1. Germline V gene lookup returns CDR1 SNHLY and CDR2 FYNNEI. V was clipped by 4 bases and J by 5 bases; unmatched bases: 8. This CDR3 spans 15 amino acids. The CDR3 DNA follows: TGTGCCAGCAGTGGGGCTACAGGGGGCTGGACTGAAGCTTTCTTT. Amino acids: CASSGATGGWTEAFF. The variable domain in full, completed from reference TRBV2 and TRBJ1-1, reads EPEVTQTPSHQVTQMGQEVILRCVPISNHLYFYWYRQILGQKVEFLVSFYNNEISEKSEIFDDQFSVERPDGSNFTLKIRSTKLEDSAMYFCASSGATGGWTEAFFGQGTRLTVV.

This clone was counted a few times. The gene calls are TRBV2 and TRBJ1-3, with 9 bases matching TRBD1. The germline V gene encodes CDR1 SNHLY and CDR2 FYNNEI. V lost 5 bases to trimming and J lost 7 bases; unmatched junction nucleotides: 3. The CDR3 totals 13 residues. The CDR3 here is CASSPDRGNTIYF. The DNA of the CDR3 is TGTGCCAGCAGTCCCGACAGGGGGAACACCATATATTTT.

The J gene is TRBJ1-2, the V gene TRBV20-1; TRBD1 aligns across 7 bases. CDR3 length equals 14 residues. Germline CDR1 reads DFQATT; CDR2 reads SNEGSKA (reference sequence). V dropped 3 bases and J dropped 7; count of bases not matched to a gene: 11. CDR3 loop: CSASGGQLLAGYTF. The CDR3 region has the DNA TGCAGTGCTAGTGGGGGACAGCTTCTTGCTGGCTACACCTTC.

As DNA, the CDR3 is TGCGCCAGCAGCCAAGATCTCCCCGCCGGGACAGGCCCTGTGGACTATAATTCACCCCTCCACTTT. It translates to CASSQDLPAGTGPVDYNSPLHF. This rearrangement joins TRBV4-3 to TRBJ1-6; 8 nucleotides align to TRBD1. J lost 3 bases, V lost 0 bases, and 19 bases had no gene match. CDR1 and CDR2 (germline): LGHNA, YSLEER. The CDR3 has 22 residues.

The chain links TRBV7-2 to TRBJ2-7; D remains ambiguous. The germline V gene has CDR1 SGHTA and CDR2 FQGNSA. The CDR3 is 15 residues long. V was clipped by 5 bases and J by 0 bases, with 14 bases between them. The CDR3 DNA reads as TGTGCCAGCAGCCCTCAGCCAGGTTCCTCCTACGAGCAGTACTTC. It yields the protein CASSPQPGSSYEQYF.

In DNA, the CDR3 is TGTGCCAGCAGCGCGTATTGGACAGGGAACTTACCTGGAAACACCATATATTTT. Translated: CASSAYWTGNLPGNTIYF. The chain uses TRBV5-5 and TRBJ1-3; TRBD1 agrees at 8 bases. This CDR3 contains 18 residues. CDR1 and CDR2 (germline): SGHKS, YYEKEE (reference sequence). Trimming removed 4 bases from V and 2 bases from J; junction bases left unmatched: 14.

This chain's CDR3 is CASWRRQDNQPQHF. DNA for the CDR3: TGTGCCAGTTGGAGGCGACAGGACAATCAGCCCCAGCATTTT. The chain has TRBV28 and TRBJ1-5; D is perhaps TRBD1 (6 bases). Trimming pared 9 bases from V and 3 bases from J, leaving 15 bases between. The CDR3 length is 14 residues. The germline V gene has CDR1 MDHEN and CDR2 SYDVKM.

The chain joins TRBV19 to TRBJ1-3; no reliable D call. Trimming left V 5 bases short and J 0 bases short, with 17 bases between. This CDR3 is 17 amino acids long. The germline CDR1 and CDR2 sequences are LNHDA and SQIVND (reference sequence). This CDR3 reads CASSPKHGPGSGNTIYF. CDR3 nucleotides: TGTGCCAGTAGTCCCAAACACGGCCCGGGCTCTGGAAACACCATATATTTT.

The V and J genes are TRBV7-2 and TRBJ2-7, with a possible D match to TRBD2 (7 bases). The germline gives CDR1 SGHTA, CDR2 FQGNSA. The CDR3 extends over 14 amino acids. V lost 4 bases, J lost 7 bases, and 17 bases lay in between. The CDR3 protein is CASSSGGLSREQYF. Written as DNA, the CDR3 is TGTGCCAGCAGCTCGGGGGGCCTATCAAGGGAGCAGTACTTC.

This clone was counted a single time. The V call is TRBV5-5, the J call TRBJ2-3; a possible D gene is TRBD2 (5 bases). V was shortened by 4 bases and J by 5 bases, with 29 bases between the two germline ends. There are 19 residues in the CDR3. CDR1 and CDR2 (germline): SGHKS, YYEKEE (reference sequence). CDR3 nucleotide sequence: TGTGCCAGCAGCGCGGTTGGAGGTAACGGGCCTGGTCGTGGAGATACGCAGTATTTT. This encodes CASSAVGGNGPGRGDTQYF.

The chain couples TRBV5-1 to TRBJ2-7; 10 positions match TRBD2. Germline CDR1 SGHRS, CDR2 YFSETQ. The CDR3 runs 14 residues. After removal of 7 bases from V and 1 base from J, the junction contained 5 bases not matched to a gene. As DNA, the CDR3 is TGCGCCAGCTCCGAAGCGGGAGGGTCCTACGAGCAGTACTTC. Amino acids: CASSEAGGSYEQYF.

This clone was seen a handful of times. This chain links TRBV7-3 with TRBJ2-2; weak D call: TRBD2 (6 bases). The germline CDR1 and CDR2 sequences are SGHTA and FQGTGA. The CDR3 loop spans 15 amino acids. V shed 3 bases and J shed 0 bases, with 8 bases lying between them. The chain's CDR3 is CASSFGGANTGELFF. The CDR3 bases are TGTGCCAGCAGCTTCGGCGGGGCGAACACCGGGGAGCTGTTTTTT.